The rows below give T cell receptor beta chains drawn from one sample of a study of T-cell memory formation after mild COVID-19. MiXCR, run by TCRdb on the 5' RACE reads, gives a single entry per CDR3 protein. The sample carries some 120,000 distinct CDR3 sequences, approximately 15% recorded once. The sequenced sample consisted of PBMCs or a T cell subset sorted from them (not recorded which). These receptors came from a man between 18 and 29 years old who had mild COVID-19 (a few samples of this study predate the infection). Cell type and time point are not known. Each CDR3 is given with its conserved first and last residue. Each record gives: CDR3 length, V gene, D gene, J gene, clone size, CDR3 protein, CDR3 DNA. A D gene is named only where the DNA matches it firmly. The size field is filled for only some rows; it gives once, few, many or a size class.

cdr3_length: 13
v_call: TRBV7-2
d_call: -
j_call: TRBJ2-3
clone_size: few
cdr3_aa: CASSRERTDTQYF
cdr3_nt: TGTGCCAGCAGCAGAGAACGTACAGATACGCAGTATTTT

cdr3_length: 15
v_call: TRBV7-9
d_call: TRBD2
j_call: TRBJ2-3
clone_size: -
cdr3_aa: CASSVPSGMADTQYF
cdr3_nt: TGTGCCAGCAGCGTCCCTAGCGGGATGGCAGATACGCAGTATTTT

cdr3_length: 14
v_call: TRBV7-2
d_call: -
j_call: TRBJ2-2
clone_size: few
cdr3_aa: CASSFRQNTGELFF
cdr3_nt: TGTGCCAGCAGCTTTCGACAGAACACCGGGGAGCTGTTTTTT

cdr3_length: 14
v_call: TRBV7-9
d_call: -
j_call: TRBJ1-1
clone_size: few
cdr3_aa: CASSFRGEGTEAFF
cdr3_nt: TGTGCCAGCAGCTTCCGAGGGGAAGGCACTGAAGCTTTCTTT

cdr3_length: 14
v_call: TRBV6-6
d_call: TRBD1
j_call: TRBJ1-6
clone_size: -
cdr3_aa: CASIRQGWNSPLHF
cdr3_nt: TGTGCCAGCATCCGACAGGGCTGGAATTCACCCCTCCACTTT

cdr3_length: 12
v_call: TRBV6-6
d_call: -
j_call: TRBJ1-5
clone_size: -
cdr3_aa: CASSYGEQPQHF
cdr3_nt: TGTGCCAGCAGTTACGGGGAGCAGCCCCAGCATTTT

cdr3_length: 14
v_call: TRBV29-1
d_call: TRBD1
j_call: TRBJ1-1
clone_size: few
cdr3_aa: CSMKIRGLNVEAFF
cdr3_nt: TGCAGCATGAAGATCAGGGGGTTGAACGTGGAAGCTTTCTTT

cdr3_length: 12
v_call: TRBV20-1
d_call: -
j_call: TRBJ2-7
clone_size: few
cdr3_aa: CSTGDNSYEQYF
cdr3_nt: TGCAGTACAGGAGACAACTCCTACGAGCAGTACTTC

cdr3_length: 13
v_call: TRBV9
d_call: -
j_call: TRBJ1-1
clone_size: -
cdr3_aa: CASRRDNFAEAFF
cdr3_nt: TGTGCCAGTCGAAGGGACAATTTCGCTGAAGCTTTCTTT

cdr3_length: 11
v_call: TRBV20-1
d_call: -
j_call: TRBJ1-4
clone_size: few
cdr3_aa: CSASLREKLFF
cdr3_nt: TGCAGTGCTAGCTTAAGAGAAAAACTGTTTTTT

cdr3_length: 13
v_call: TRBV4-3
d_call: -
j_call: TRBJ1-2
clone_size: few
cdr3_aa: CASSQTANYGYTF
cdr3_nt: TGCGCCAGCAGCCAAACAGCTAACTATGGCTACACCTTC

cdr3_length: 16
v_call: TRBV5-1
d_call: TRBD2
j_call: TRBJ2-1
clone_size: many
cdr3_aa: CASRPGGGSSYNEQFF
cdr3_nt: TGCGCCAGCAGGCCGGGGGGGGGAAGCTCCTACAATGAGCAGTTCTTC

cdr3_length: 13
v_call: TRBV20-1
d_call: -
j_call: TRBJ1-1
clone_size: -
cdr3_aa: CSARDAKNTEAFF
cdr3_nt: TGCAGTGCTAGAGATGCTAAGAACACTGAAGCTTTCTTT

cdr3_length: 14
v_call: TRBV4-3
d_call: -
j_call: TRBJ1-2
clone_size: few
cdr3_aa: CASSVRTASYGYTF
cdr3_nt: TGCGCCAGCAGCGTACGGACAGCTTCCTATGGCTACACCTTC

cdr3_length: 15
v_call: TRBV3-1
d_call: -
j_call: TRBJ1-1
clone_size: -
cdr3_aa: CASSQSSGARTEAFF
cdr3_nt: TGTGCCAGCAGCCAATCATCGGGGGCGAGAACTGAAGCTTTCTTT

cdr3_length: 14
v_call: TRBV5-1
d_call: -
j_call: TRBJ1-6
clone_size: -
cdr3_aa: CASSLEGPGGPLHF
cdr3_nt: TGCGCCAGCAGCTTGGAAGGCCCTGGGGGGCCCCTCCACTTT

cdr3_length: 12
v_call: TRBV29-1
d_call: TRBD1
j_call: TRBJ1-1
clone_size: once
cdr3_aa: CSAEKTGREAFF
cdr3_nt: TGCAGCGCCGAGAAGACAGGGCGCGAAGCTTTCTTT

cdr3_length: 14
v_call: TRBV2
d_call: TRBD1
j_call: TRBJ2-2
clone_size: few
cdr3_aa: CASKGQGASGELFF
cdr3_nt: TGTGCCAGCAAGGGTCAGGGGGCCTCCGGGGAGCTGTTTTTT

cdr3_length: 14
v_call: TRBV30
d_call: TRBD2
j_call: TRBJ2-5
clone_size: few
cdr3_aa: CAWTQRGGYETQYF
cdr3_nt: TGTGCCTGGACTCAGCGGGGGGGCTATGAGACCCAGTACTTC

cdr3_length: 14
v_call: TRBV11-2
d_call: -
j_call: TRBJ1-2
clone_size: few
cdr3_aa: CASSPLGSGHGYTF
cdr3_nt: TGTGCCAGCAGCCCCCTCGGTTCGGGGCATGGCTACACCTTC

cdr3_length: 15
v_call: TRBV5-1
d_call: TRBD1
j_call: TRBJ2-3
clone_size: many
cdr3_aa: CASSLVPGGLNTQYF
cdr3_nt: TGCGCCAGCAGCTTGGTCCCAGGGGGTTTAAATACGCAGTATTTT

cdr3_length: 12
v_call: TRBV7-9
d_call: -
j_call: TRBJ1-5
clone_size: few
cdr3_aa: CASSLAGGNQHF
cdr3_nt: TGTGCCAGCAGCTTAGCGGGGGGAAACCAGCATTTT

cdr3_length: 18
v_call: TRBV4-1
d_call: -
j_call: TRBJ1-6
clone_size: -
cdr3_aa: CASSQALTARRKGSPLHF
cdr3_nt: TGCGCCAGCAGCCAAGCTTTGACAGCTAGGCGAAAAGGCTCACCCCTCCACTTT

cdr3_length: 13
v_call: TRBV6-2/TRBV6-3
d_call: -
j_call: TRBJ2-5
clone_size: many
cdr3_aa: CASSRWREETQYF
cdr3_nt: TGTGCCAGCAGTCGGTGGCGGGAAGAGACCCAGTACTTC

cdr3_length: 15
v_call: TRBV7-2
d_call: TRBD2
j_call: TRBJ2-1
clone_size: -
cdr3_aa: CASSLGGGRFNEQFF
cdr3_nt: TGTGCCAGCAGCTTAGGCGGGGGTCGTTTTAATGAGCAGTTCTTC

cdr3_length: 15
v_call: TRBV12-5
d_call: TRBD2
j_call: TRBJ2-2
clone_size: few
cdr3_aa: CASGYSGGGAGELFF
cdr3_nt: TGTGCTAGTGGTTATAGCGGGGGGGGCGCCGGGGAGCTGTTTTTT

cdr3_length: 13
v_call: TRBV5-1
d_call: -
j_call: TRBJ1-2
clone_size: few
cdr3_aa: CASSLTEPGGYTF
cdr3_nt: TGCGCCAGCAGCTTAACAGAGCCGGGCGGCTACACCTTC

cdr3_length: 14
v_call: TRBV12-3/TRBV12-4
d_call: -
j_call: TRBJ2-6
clone_size: -
cdr3_aa: CASSGGVGANVLTF
cdr3_nt: TGTGCCAGCAGCGGCGGGGTTGGGGCCAACGTCCTGACTTTC

cdr3_length: 16
v_call: TRBV5-1
d_call: TRBD2
j_call: TRBJ2-3
clone_size: many
cdr3_aa: CASSLALAGMADTQYF
cdr3_nt: TGCGCCAGCAGCTTGGCTCTAGCGGGGATGGCAGATACGCAGTATTTT

cdr3_length: 14
v_call: TRBV19
d_call: -
j_call: TRBJ2-5
clone_size: -
cdr3_aa: CASSPRVGGETQYF
cdr3_nt: TGTGCCAGTAGTCCACGGGTGGGGGGTGAGACCCAGTACTTC

cdr3_length: 13
v_call: TRBV12-3/TRBV12-4
d_call: TRBD1
j_call: TRBJ1-1
clone_size: -
cdr3_aa: CASSTTGRTEAFF
cdr3_nt: TGTGCCAGCAGTACGACAGGGCGGACTGAAGCTTTCTTT

cdr3_length: 12
v_call: TRBV3-1
d_call: TRBD1
j_call: TRBJ2-4
clone_size: few
cdr3_aa: CASSQAGQKPYF
cdr3_nt: TGTGCCAGCAGCCAAGCGGGACAGAAGCCGTACTTC

cdr3_length: 18
v_call: TRBV25-1
d_call: TRBD1
j_call: TRBJ2-3
clone_size: few
cdr3_aa: CASSPSRIGTGFSDTQYF
cdr3_nt: TGTGCCAGCAGCCCATCGCGGATCGGGACAGGGTTCTCAGATACGCAGTATTTT

cdr3_length: 14
v_call: TRBV7-2
d_call: -
j_call: TRBJ2-5
clone_size: many
cdr3_aa: CASSLSRGQETQYF
cdr3_nt: TGTGCCAGCAGCTTATCGCGGGGCCAAGAGACCCAGTACTTC

cdr3_length: 13
v_call: TRBV25-1
d_call: -
j_call: TRBJ1-5
clone_size: -
cdr3_aa: CASSAAANQPQHF
cdr3_nt: TGTGCCAGCAGTGCGGCAGCCAATCAGCCCCAGCATTTT

cdr3_length: 15
v_call: TRBV7-2
d_call: TRBD2
j_call: TRBJ2-7
clone_size: -
cdr3_aa: CASSYTSGAGYEQYF
cdr3_nt: TGTGCCAGCAGCTACACTAGCGGGGCTGGCTACGAGCAGTACTTC